The 30 T cell receptor beta chains presented below share a single source sample, sequenced in a study of T cell responses to AZD1222 COVID-19 vaccine. Assay used: immunoSEQ multiplex PCR; TCRdb lists only in-frame clones, some missing. The sample yields just under 150,000 clones, approximately 90% seen once. The material sequenced was peripheral blood, taken 28 days after the second AZD1222 dose. These receptors were collected from an adult who received the AZD1222 COVID-19 vaccine.

The chain joins TRBV5-1 to TRBJ2-1, with 13 positions matching TRBD2. Per germline, CDR1 SGHRS and CDR2 YFSETQ. The CDR3 spans 18 residues. Trimming cost V 4 bases and J 5 bases; bases outside gene matches: 12. CDR3 in amino acids: CASSMIATSGRFHNEQFF. CDR3 nucleotides: TGCGCCAGCAGCATGATCGCGACTAGCGGGAGGTTCCACAATGAGCAGTTCTTC.

The rearrangement uses TRBV28 and TRBJ2-7; unclear D gene. Trimming removed 4 bases at V and 3 bases at J, with 13 bases between. The CDR3 has 14 amino acids. Germline V lookup: CDR1 MDHEN, CDR2 SYDVKM. CDR3: CASSWPDRYYEQYF. The CDR3 bases are TGTGCCAGCAGTTGGCCAGATCGGTACTACGAGCAGTACTTC.

The chain carries TRBV28 and TRBJ2-1, with 7 bases lining up with TRBD2. V dropped 5 bases and J dropped 5; count of bases not matched to a gene: 12. The germline V gene has CDR1 MDHEN and CDR2 SYDVKM. This CDR3 contains 16 residues. For the CDR3, the DNA is TGTGCCAGCAGTCCCTTAAAAGGGAGGGCCGACAATGAGCAGTTCTTC. The encoded protein is CASSPLKGRADNEQFF. The full variable domain, in which reference TRBV28 and TRBJ2-1 provide the parts outside the CDR3, is DVKVTQSSRYLVKRTGEKVFLECVQDMDHENMFWYRQDPGLGLRLIYFSYDVKMKEKGDIPEGYSVSREKKERFSLILESASTNQTSMYLCASSPLKGRADNEQFFGPGTRLTVL.

The V call is TRBV28, the J call TRBJ2-7, with D hard to call. The germline gives CDR1 MDHEN, CDR2 SYDVKM. The V end was cut by 2 bases, the J end by 3 bases, with 5 bases between. The CDR3 is made up of 12 amino acids. CDR3 bases: TGTGCCAGCAGTTTAGCAGGCTACGAGCAGTACTTC. This encodes CASSLAGYEQYF.

This rearrangement joins TRBV5-4 to TRBJ2-1; no firm D call. Germline V gene data show CDR1 as SGHNT and CDR2 as YYREEE (reference sequence). With 0 bases removed from V and 5 bases from J, the gap between germline ends came to 6 bases. The CDR3 has 13 residues. CDR3 nucleotides: TGTGCCAGCAGCTTGGACTTCAACAATGAGCAGTTCTTC. Protein product: CASSLDFNNEQFF.

The chain couples TRBV30 to TRBJ1-1; maybe TRBD1 (5 bases). The CDR3 is made up of 14 amino acids. V was pared by 2 bases and J by 9 bases, with 19 bases between. Germline V CDR1 and CDR2: GTSNPN, SVGIG (reference sequence). DNA of the CDR3: TGTGCCTGGAGTCCCAGCCCACCTAGGGGAAAAGCTTTCTTT. Translation: CAWSPSPPRGKAFF.

The chain couples TRBV30 to TRBJ2-4; D gene ambiguous. Germline V CDR1 and CDR2: GTSNPN, SVGIG (reference sequence). The germline V and J ends were trimmed by 3 bases and 0 bases, with 6 bases remaining between them. This CDR3 spans 13 amino acids. CDR3 in DNA: TGTGCCTGGAGAGGGTTAGCCAAAAACATTCAGTACTTC. Residues: CAWRGLAKNIQYF.

This clone was observed once. This chain links TRBV7-2 with TRBJ2-7; a possible D gene is TRBD1 (7 bases). Trimming stripped 0 bases from V and 2 bases from J, with 20 bases between. CDR1 is SGHTA, CDR2 FQGNSA, per germline. The CDR3 covers 18 residues. In DNA, the CDR3 is TGTGCCAGCAGCTTAGCGCCAACTGCGGGACAGAGTCCCTACGAGCAGTACTTC. Its translation is CASSLAPTAGQSPYEQYF.

The chain links TRBV27 to TRBJ2-2; no clear D. The CDR3 spans 12 residues. CDR1 and CDR2 from the germline V gene are MNHEY and SMNVEV (reference sequence). Deletions cut 5 bases from V and 0 bases from J, with 1 base between. CDR3 amino acids: CASSTNTGELFF. DNA for the CDR3: TGTGCCAGCAGTACGAACACCGGGGAGCTGTTTTTT.

This chain uses TRBV4-2 with TRBJ1-1; D may be TRBD1 (5 bases). V lost 7 bases to trimming and J lost 4 bases, with 13 bases between them. The CDR3 is 13 residues long. Germline lookup yields CDR1 LGHNA and CDR2 YNFKEQ. The CDR3: CASTPPGGTEAFF. The CDR3 DNA reads as TGTGCCAGCACCCCGCCGGGGGGCACTGAAGCTTTCTTT.

In nucleotides, the CDR3 is TGTGCCAGCAGCTTAGCAAGGGGGCCTATCTACGAGCAGTACTTC. This gives the protein CASSLARGPIYEQYF. The J gene is TRBJ2-7, the V gene TRBV11-2, with 7 bases aligning to TRBD1. The CDR3 is 15 residues long. Germline V CDR1 and CDR2: SGHAT, FQNNGV. The trim removed 1 base at V and 3 bases at J, leaving 6 bases unmatched.

The CDR3 loop reads CASSLKGLLRGYTF. The CDR3 DNA reads TGTGCCAGCAGTTTAAAGGGCCTTCTTCGTGGCTACACCTTC. This chain links TRBV28 with TRBJ1-2, with D uncertain. The CDR3 runs 14 residues. Germline V CDR1 and CDR2: MDHEN, SYDVKM. V shed 2 bases and J shed 7 bases, with 14 bases lying between them.

Regarding this clone: This sample also contains other DNA sequences that code for the same CDR3. The chain recombines TRBV9 with TRBJ2-1; 11 bases are shared with TRBD2. CDR3 length: 15 residues. The trim removed 0 bases at V and 4 bases at J, leaving 0 bases unmatched. Germline V gene lookup returns CDR1 SGDLS and CDR2 YYNGEE. CDR3 nucleotides: TGTGCCAGCAGCGTAGGGACTAGCGGGTACAATGAGCAGTTCTTC. Its translation is CASSVGTSGYNEQFF.

The V call is TRBV6-5, the J call TRBJ1-5; 9 bases match TRBD1. V dropped 7 bases and J dropped 4; count of bases not matched to a gene: 8. The germline gives CDR1 MNHEY, CDR2 SVGAGI. The CDR3 loop spans 15 amino acids. The CDR3 here is CASTQDRGKNQPQHF. The CDR3 DNA sequence: TGTGCCAGCACTCAAGACAGGGGGAAGAATCAGCCCCAGCATTTT.

This chain uses TRBV12-3 or TRBV12-4 with TRBJ1-2, with 12 positions matching TRBD1. This CDR3 contains 13 residues. V gave up 5 bases and J gave up 8 bases; unmatched junction bases: 3. CDR3 sequence: CASSRDRGQGYTF. The CDR3 DNA follows: TGTGCCAGCAGTAGGGACAGGGGGCAGGGCTACACCTTC.

The chain recombines TRBV7-9 with TRBJ2-1; TRBD2 aligns across 8 bases. Trimming removed 1 base from V and 5 bases from J; junction bases left unmatched: 13. CDR1 SEHNR and CDR2 FQNEAQ come from the germline V gene (reference sequence). The CDR3 is made up of 18 amino acids. DNA for the CDR3: TGTGCCAGCAGCTTAGGGACCTACGGGAGGGCCAAAGACAATGAGCAGTTCTTC. Translated, it gives CASSLGTYGRAKDNEQFF.

The CDR3 is CASSRTSGNSGNTIYF. As DNA, the CDR3 is TGTGCCAGCAGCCGGACGTCCGGGAACTCTGGAAACACCATATATTTT. The J gene is TRBJ1-3, the V gene TRBV11-3; D unresolved. The CDR3 consists of 16 residues. Germline loops: CDR1 SGHNT, CDR2 YENEEA. V lost 5 bases to trimming and J lost 0 bases, with 14 bases between them.

The chain links TRBV6-2 or TRBV6-3 to TRBJ1-5, with D hard to call. CDR3 length: 14 amino acids. Germline CDR1 MNHEY, CDR2 SVGEGT. V was clipped by 6 bases and J by 3 bases, with 12 bases between them. Here the CDR3 DNA reads TGTGCCAGCAGCCAAGCCCCCCACAATCAGCCCCAGCATTTT. This codes for CASSQAPHNQPQHF.

The DNA for the CDR3 is TGTGCCAGCAGCTCCTCGGTACATGAGCAGTTCTTC. It encodes CASSSSVHEQFF. The chain carries TRBV7-3 and TRBJ2-1; D unclear. Trimming left V 4 bases short and J 8 bases short, with 9 bases between. CDR1 and CDR2 (germline): SGHTA, FQGTGA. CDR3 length: 12 residues. The complete variable domain, with remaining parts taken from reference TRBV7-3 and TRBJ2-1, reads GAGVSQTPSNKVTEKGKYVELRCDPISGHTALYWYRQSLGQGPEFLIYFQGTGAADDSGLPNDRFFAVRPEGSVSTLKIQRTERGDSAVYLCASSSSVHEQFFGPGTRLTVL.

The genes are TRBV20-1 and TRBJ2-1; D not resolved. CDR3 length: 11 amino acids. Germline lookup yields CDR1 DFQATT and CDR2 SNEGSKA (reference sequence). V was clipped by 0 bases and J by 9 bases, with 6 bases between them. Here the CDR3 reads CSARELGEQFF. In nucleotides, the CDR3 is TGCAGTGCTAGAGAACTGGGTGAGCAGTTCTTC.

V and J are TRBV19 and TRBJ2-1; D unresolved. With 6 bases removed from V and 6 bases from J, the gap between germline ends came to 12 bases. Germline V gene lookup returns CDR1 LNHDA and CDR2 SQIVND (reference sequence). The CDR3 consists of 13 residues. CDR3 region: CASRDYQSNEQFF. The CDR3 DNA follows: TGTGCCAGTAGGGATTACCAAAGCAATGAGCAGTTCTTC.

The rearrangement links TRBV20-1 to TRBJ2-1; D ambiguous. Germline V gene lookup returns CDR1 DFQATT and CDR2 SNEGSKA (reference sequence). V was cut by 3 bases and J by 7 bases, with 4 bases left in between. This CDR3 has 10 residues. Here the CDR3 reads CSARRNEQFF. CDR3 bases: TGCAGTGCTAGGAGGAATGAGCAGTTCTTC.

This chain links TRBV19 with TRBJ2-7; possibly TRBD1 for D (5 bases). CDR1 LNHDA and CDR2 SQIVND come from the germline V gene (reference sequence). The CDR3 consists of 14 residues. V was clipped by 3 bases and J by 6 bases, with 15 bases between them. For the CDR3, the DNA is TGTGCCAGTAGTATTGGTTCAGGGCCCCGCGAGCAGTACTTC. Translated: CASSIGSGPREQYF.

This clone was detected once. The chain combines TRBV9 with TRBJ1-2; 9 bases line up with TRBD1. J gave up 4 bases and V 3 bases, and 10 bases lay outside the gene matches. CDR1 is SGDLS and CDR2 is YYNGEE in the germline V gene. CDR3 length equals 16 residues. CDR3 sequence reads: CASSGRLGQGGYGYTF. DNA of the CDR3: TGTGCCAGCAGCGGTAGATTGGGACAGGGAGGCTATGGCTACACCTTC.

This chain connects TRBV12-5 to TRBJ1-1; TRBD1 agrees at 7 bases. This CDR3 comprises 12 residues. The V and J ends lost 5 bases and 7 bases, in that order; junction bases with no gene match: 4. Germline CDR1 reads LGHNT; CDR2 reads FRNRAP. The CDR3 sequence: CASGLGQIEAFF. The CDR3 DNA sequence: TGTGCTAGTGGTCTGGGACAGATTGAAGCTTTCTTT.

J is TRBJ1-3 and V is TRBV6-2 or TRBV6-3; D is undetermined. The CDR3 spans 16 residues. From germline, CDR1 is MNHEY and CDR2 SVGEGT. The V end was cut by 7 bases, the J end by 2 bases, with 18 bases between. In DNA form, the CDR3 reads TGTGCCAGCACCCCTCAGGTACCCGCAGCTGGAAACACCATATATTTT. Its protein is CASTPQVPAAGNTIYF.

The sample holds one count of this clone. In DNA, the CDR3 is TGCGCCAGCAGCCCCCTCTCGTACAATGAGCAGTTCTTC. Its protein product is CASSPLSYNEQFF. This sequence joins TRBV4-1 and TRBJ2-1, with D unresolved. Trimming removed 4 bases at V and 4 bases at J, with 8 bases between. Germline CDR1 and CDR2: MGHRA and YSYEKL. The CDR3 loop spans 13 amino acids.

The V and J genes are TRBV5-8 and TRBJ2-5; a weak D match, TRBD2 (5 bases). There are 14 residues in the CDR3. Germline CDR1 SGHTS, CDR2 YDEGEE. Trimming removed 5 bases from V and 4 bases from J, with 15 bases in between. The CDR3 DNA sequence: TGTGCCAGCAGGCCCTGGGGAGTTGGAGAGACCCAGTACTTC. Translation gives CASRPWGVGETQYF.

The chain couples TRBV19 to TRBJ2-1; D not resolved. This CDR3 is built from 16 residues. Germline V gives CDR1 LNHDA, CDR2 SQIVND (reference sequence). V lost 6 bases, J lost 0 bases, and 15 bases lay in between. This chain's CDR3 is CASSALAINSYNEQFF. In DNA, the CDR3 is TGTGCCAGTAGCGCCCTGGCCATCAACTCCTACAATGAGCAGTTCTTC.

V and J are TRBV19 and TRBJ1-5; no clear D gene. Trimming took off 5 bases at V and 5 bases at J, with 16 bases between the two ends. The length of the CDR3 is 15 residues. Germline values: CDR1 LNHDA, CDR2 SQIVND (reference sequence). CDR3 coding DNA: TGTGCCAGTAGTGCCTATGGCGGGGAGGATCAGCCCCAGCATTTT. Amino acid sequence: CASSAYGGEDQPQHF.